This section outlines one T cell receptor (beta chain) sequence together with its context. This sample was taken from a study of T-cell reconstitution after alpha-beta-depleted transplantation in children. The V gene lost 3 bases and the J gene lost 8 bases, with 10 bases spanning the gap. The CDR3 is made up of 13 amino acids. Germline V gives CDR1 LGHDT, CDR2 YNNKEL (reference sequence). The TCRbeta library was prepared with unique molecular identifiers. TCRdb used MiXCR to reprocess the PCR reads, holding one entry per CDR3 protein. The repertoire holds about 360,000 distinct CDR3 sequences, with roughly 14% as singletons.

The sample consisted of PBMCs, taken from the stem cell graft. The chain couples TRBV3-1 to TRBJ2-2; D is unresolved. This sequence originates from a human donor who donated a stem cell graft to a child with Fanconi anemia. The CDR3 loop is CASSHASSGELFF. In nucleotides, the CDR3 is TGTGCCAGCAGCCATGCCTCGAGTGGGGAGCTGTTTTTT.